Included here is one TCR beta chain sequence, with context. This record belongs to a study of blood T cell repertoires in COVID-19. Study-wide context: COVID-19 samples from acute and convalescent phases originated in the United States, Italy and Spain. The analysed material was cDNA or gDNA that came from T cells, B-cell-depleted T cells, or PBMCs.

Original handling: Scientists estimated how many nucleated cells there were by amplifying reference gene primers. Using immunoSEQ multiplex PCR, the repertoire was profiled, and TCRdb retains in-frame clones only, with some absent. V and J calls and clone size are given by that table; D and trimming were obtained from the DNA. Among about 130,000 clones listed, about 86% were seen once. From germline, CDR1 is LGHNA and CDR2 YNFKEQ. The CDR3 sequence is 16 residues long. The V end lost 0 bases, the J end lost 13 bases, and 19 bases lay between the germline ends. The sample consisted of peripheral blood. The rearrangement joins TRBV4-2 to TRBJ1-6; D gene ambiguous. This receptor was identified in a woman in her fifties or sixties with acute or convalescent COVID-19. CDR3 amino acids: CASSQEVTVPGAPLHF. CDR3 sequence (DNA): TGTGCCAGCAGCCAAGAAGTCACCGTGCCGGGTGCGCCCCTCCACTTT.